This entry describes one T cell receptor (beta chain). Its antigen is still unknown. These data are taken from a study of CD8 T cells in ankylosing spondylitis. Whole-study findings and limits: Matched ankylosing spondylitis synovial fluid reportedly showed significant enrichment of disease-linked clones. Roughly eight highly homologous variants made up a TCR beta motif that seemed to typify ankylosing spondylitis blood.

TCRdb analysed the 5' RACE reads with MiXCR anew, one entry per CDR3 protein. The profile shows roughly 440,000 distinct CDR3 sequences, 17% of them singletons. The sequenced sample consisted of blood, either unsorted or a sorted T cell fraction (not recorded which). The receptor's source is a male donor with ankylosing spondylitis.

The CDR3 nucleotides are TGTGCCAGCAGCCTTCGTGTGGACAGGGGCGGATACGAGCAGTACTTC. Protein product: CASSLRVDRGGYEQYF. The rearrangement joins TRBV13 to TRBJ2-7; 9 nucleotides line up with TRBD1. The V segment lost 5 bases and the J segment 4 bases; nucleotides outside the gene matches: 12. In germline, CDR1 is PRHDT, CDR2 FYEKMQ (reference sequence). The CDR3 runs to 16 residues.